Listed here are 30 T cell receptor beta chains from one sample, sequenced in a study of blood T cell repertoires in COVID-19. Measured with immunoSEQ multiplex PCR; TCRdb has only the in-frame clones, and not every one. The repertoire holds about 94,000 clones, with more than 65% as singletons. The source material was peripheral blood. These receptors were obtained from a man between 65 and 85 years old with COVID-19, enrolled during active disease.

This clone was observed a few times. This chain joins TRBV7-9 and TRBJ1-2; possible D gene TRBD1, 5 bases. The V end was cut by 3 bases, the J end by 4 bases, with 12 bases between. Germline values: CDR1 SEHNR, CDR2 FQNEAQ (reference sequence). The CDR3 totals 14 residues. The CDR3 spells CASSFGARGYGYTF. The CDR3 coding sequence is TGTGCCAGCAGCTTTGGGGCTCGAGGCTATGGCTACACCTTC.

This chain connects TRBV5-1 to TRBJ1-2; D gene unclear. V lost 0 bases and J lost 4, with 13 bases in between. The CDR3 totals 15 residues. Germline CDR1 is SGHRS and CDR2 is YFSETQ. The CDR3 DNA sequence: TGCGCCAGCAGCTTGGGGTTAGGGAGTCCCTATGGCTACACCTTC. Translated: CASSLGLGSPYGYTF.

The J gene is TRBJ1-2, the V gene TRBV28; TRBD1 matches 7 bases. CDR1 and CDR2 from the germline V gene are MDHEN and SYDVKM. This CDR3 has 12 residues. Unmatched junction bases numbered 5, after V lost 5 bases and J lost 8 bases. The CDR3 DNA sequence: TGTGCCAGCAGTACAGGGGATCGGGGCTACACCTTC. It is translated as CASSTGDRGYTF.

This clone has a handful of counts. The V gene is TRBV9, the J gene TRBJ1-2, with 7 bases lining up with TRBD1. CDR1 SGDLS and CDR2 YYNGEE come from the germline V gene. After removal of 1 base from V and 7 bases from J, the junction contained 10 bases not matched to a gene. The CDR3 is 15 residues long. CDR3 loop: CASSVSGTADRGYTF. CDR3 coding DNA: TGTGCCAGCAGCGTAAGTGGGACAGCCGACCGTGGCTACACCTTC.

The gene calls are TRBV27 and TRBJ2-3; a weak D match, TRBD1 (6 bases). CDR1 MNHEY and CDR2 SMNVEV come from the germline V gene (reference sequence). The V end lost 5 bases, the J end lost 4 bases, and 19 bases lay between the germline ends. The CDR3 extends over 16 amino acids. The CDR3 nucleotides read TGTGCCAGCAGTGGCCGAGGGGGACGCACACCAGATACGCAGTATTTT. It specifies CASSGRGGRTPDTQYF.

DNA of the CDR3: TGTGCCAGCAGCCGAGGACTAGCGGGAGAAGCAGAGACCCAGTACTTC. Protein product: CASSRGLAGEAETQYF. The rearrangement links TRBV3-1 (or the pseudogene TRBV3-2) to TRBJ2-5, with 13 nucleotides matching TRBD2. Per germline, CDR1 LGHDT and CDR2 YNNKEL (reference sequence). The CDR3 length is 16 residues. V shed 4 bases, J shed 4 bases, and the junction held 6 bases outside the gene matches.

The chain carries TRBV6-1 and TRBJ1-2; TRBD1 might be the D (6 bases). Trimming cost V 5 bases and J 2 bases, with 9 bases left between them. Germline values: CDR1 MNHNS, CDR2 SASEGT. The CDR3 covers 13 residues. The chain's CDR3 is CASSYQGNYGYTF. In DNA, the CDR3 is TGTGCCAGCAGTTATCAGGGGAACTATGGCTACACCTTC.

Only a few counts were recorded for this clone. The genes are TRBV19 and TRBJ1-3; 7 nucleotides line up with TRBD1. Germline CDR1 reads LNHDA; CDR2 reads SQIVND (reference sequence). V was clipped by 5 bases and J by 0 bases; unmatched bases: 4. The CDR3 is 15 residues long. In nucleotides, the CDR3 is TGTGCCAGTAGTGTTGGGACAGACTCTGGAAACACCATATATTTT. Translated: CASSVGTDSGNTIYF.

This chain joins TRBV28 and TRBJ2-5; 7 bases line up with TRBD1. V lost 3 bases, J lost 2 bases, and 9 bases stayed unmatched. This CDR3 spans 16 amino acids. Germline V gives CDR1 MDHEN, CDR2 SYDVKM. The CDR3 region is CASSFEGGDEQETQYF. Written as DNA, the CDR3 is TGTGCCAGCAGTTTTGAAGGGGGCGATGAGCAAGAGACCCAGTACTTC.

This chain links TRBV6-4 with TRBJ2-7; D call uncertain. From germline, CDR1 is MRHNA and CDR2 SNTAGT. Trimming took off 2 bases at V and 5 bases at J, with 13 bases between the two ends. There are 14 residues in the CDR3. This chain's CDR3 is CASSDPFKSHEQYF. For the CDR3, the DNA is TGTGCCAGCAGTGACCCCTTCAAGAGCCACGAGCAGTACTTC.

Comment on this clone: Other DNA sequences within the sample encode an identical CDR3. The chain combines TRBV28 with TRBJ1-2; 10 bases map to TRBD1. V trimming: 6 bases; J trimming: 7 bases; junction bases outside the gene matches: 8. Germline CDR1 and CDR2: MDHEN and SYDVKM. The CDR3 totals 14 residues. The CDR3, as DNA: TGTGCCAGCAGCAGCGGACAGGGGGTTGGTGGCTACACCTTC. It is translated as CASSSGQGVGGYTF.

The J gene is TRBJ2-7, the V gene TRBV18; 12 positions match TRBD2. Germline CDR1 is KGHSH and CDR2 is LQKENI. Trimming at V came to 6 bases and at J to 4 bases, leaving 10 bases not matched to a gene. The CDR3 is made up of 16 amino acids. The CDR3 DNA reads as TGTGCCAGCTCCCCCCGTCTAGCGGGAGGGATTTACGAGCAGTACTTC. Its translation is CASSPRLAGGIYEQYF.

This chain joins TRBV28 and TRBJ1-6; D is unclear. V gave up 4 bases and J gave up 7 bases, with 14 bases separating them. The CDR3 contains 15 residues. Germline values: CDR1 MDHEN, CDR2 SYDVKM. CDR3 DNA: TGTGCCAGCAGTTCCCGGACCGGGAGGAATTCACCCCTCCACTTT. Encoded protein: CASSSRTGRNSPLHF.

This chain connects TRBV4-3 to TRBJ2-3, with 11 bases fitting TRBD2. CDR1 and CDR2 from the germline V gene are LGHNA and YSLEER. Trimming removed 0 bases from V and 0 bases from J; junction bases left unmatched: 17. This CDR3 is built from 22 residues. This chain's CDR3 is CASSQEVPLLAGVSSSTDTQYF. The DNA for the CDR3 is TGCGCCAGCAGCCAAGAAGTTCCCTTACTAGCGGGAGTTTCATCTAGCACAGATACGCAGTATTTT.

The J gene is TRBJ1-2, the V gene TRBV7-9; 8 bases are a match to TRBD1. The CDR3 covers 16 residues. Germline V lookup: CDR1 SEHNR, CDR2 FQNEAQ (reference sequence). Trimming at V came to 5 bases and at J to 1 base, leaving 9 bases not matched to a gene. The CDR3 protein is CASSHRTGTDNYGYTF. CDR3 bases: TGTGCCAGCAGCCATAGGACAGGGACAGATAACTATGGCTACACCTTC.

This clone was seen a few times. The chain recombines TRBV4-3 with TRBJ2-3, with 8 bases aligning to TRBD1. Germline V gene data show CDR1 as LGHNA and CDR2 as YSLEER. The CDR3 is 16 residues long. After removal of 3 bases from V and 0 bases from J, the junction contained 5 bases not matched to a gene. CDR3 DNA: TGCGCCAGCAGCCAGAGGACAGGGTCTAGCACAGATACGCAGTATTTT. It codes for CASSQRTGSSTDTQYF.

The CDR3 bases are TGTGCCAGCAGTTACTCTTATCGGGATTCGGGAGCTTTCTTT. It translates to CASSYSYRDSGAFF. The V call is TRBV6-5, the J call TRBJ1-1; D remains unclear. Germline V lookup: CDR1 MNHEY, CDR2 SVGAGI. The V end lost 0 bases, the J end lost 10 bases, and 15 bases lay between the germline ends. This CDR3 comprises 14 residues.

In its sample, this clone was seen once. V and J are TRBV18 and TRBJ1-3; tentative D call: TRBD1 (5 bases). The germline V gene has CDR1 KGHSH and CDR2 LQKENI. Trimming stripped 3 bases from V and 4 bases from J, with 16 bases between. The CDR3 consists of 16 residues. CDR3 in DNA: TGTGCCAGCTCACCGTCTCGGGGGAACCCCGGAAACACCATATATTTT. Translated, it gives CASSPSRGNPGNTIYF.

The V gene is TRBV28, the J gene TRBJ1-5, with D maybe TRBD1 (6 bases). Trimming pared 4 bases from V and 0 bases from J, leaving 16 bases between. CDR3 length: 17 residues. CDR1 MDHEN and CDR2 SYDVKM come from the germline V gene. The CDR3 DNA is TGTGCCAGCAGTTCAGGACAGAGTGTATATAGCAATCAGCCCCAGCATTTT. Translating gives CASSSGQSVYSNQPQHF.

The chain is built from TRBV5-1 and TRBJ2-7; unclear D gene. This CDR3 is built from 14 residues. Trimming pared 4 bases from V and 6 bases from J, leaving 17 bases between. The germline V gene has CDR1 SGHRS and CDR2 YFSETQ. This CDR3 is CASSPQPVTGEQYF. The DNA of the CDR3 is TGCGCCAGCAGCCCGCAACCTGTTACGGGCGAGCAGTACTTC.

This clone occurred once. The V call is TRBV19, the J call TRBJ2-2; 12 nucleotides agree with TRBD2. V lost 3 bases, J lost 5 bases, and 16 bases stayed unmatched. CDR3 length: 20 amino acids. CDR1 is LNHDA, CDR2 SQIVND, per germline (reference sequence). The CDR3 spells CASSMRGLTRLAGDTGELFF. As DNA, the CDR3 is TGTGCCAGTAGTATGCGCGGGCTCACTCGACTAGCGGGAGATACCGGGGAGCTGTTTTTT.

The chain has TRBV7-2 and TRBJ2-7; 15 bases are shared with TRBD2. This CDR3 has 16 residues. Trimming cost V 5 bases and J 5 bases; bases outside gene matches: 7. Germline V gene lookup returns CDR1 SGHTA and CDR2 FQGNSA. The CDR3 DNA reads TGTGCCAGCAGCCCGGGACTAGCGGGAGGACAAAACGAGCAGTACTTC. Protein: CASSPGLAGGQNEQYF. The full variable domain, completed using reference TRBV7-2 and TRBJ2-7, is GAGVSQSPSNKVTEKGKDVELRCDPISGHTALYWYRQSLGQGLEFLIYFQGNSAPDKSGLPSDRFSAERTGGSVSTLTIQRTQQEDSAVYLCASSPGLAGGQNEQYFGPGTRLTVT.

This chain links TRBV7-9 with TRBJ1-3; TRBD1 might be the D (5 bases). Trimming stripped 5 bases from V and 4 bases from J, with 15 bases between. This CDR3 has 15 residues. Germline-derived CDR1 and CDR2 are SEHNR and FQNEAQ (reference sequence). CDR3 amino acids: CASSVLRGWGNTIYF. In DNA form, the CDR3 reads TGTGCCAGCAGCGTCTTAAGGGGTTGGGGAAACACCATATATTTT.

The chain links TRBV7-2 to TRBJ2-5; 8 bases fit TRBD1. V gave up 3 bases and J gave up 4 bases; unmatched junction bases: 4. Germline V gene sequence: CDR1 SGHTA, CDR2 FQGNSA. CDR3 size: 14 residues. The CDR3 DNA reads as TGTGCCAGCAGCTTTTCAGGGGGCGGAGAGACCCAGTACTTC. This gives the protein CASSFSGGGETQYF.

The genes are TRBV4-2 and TRBJ1-1, with TRBD1 as a possible D gene (5 bases). The CDR3 sequence is 16 residues long. Germline loops: CDR1 LGHNA, CDR2 YNFKEQ. Trimming removed 1 base from V and 5 bases from J, with 17 bases in between. The DNA for the CDR3 is TGTGCCAGCAGCCAAGGTCTTAACAGGTGGGAAACTGAAGCTTTCTTT. Translating it yields CASSQGLNRWETEAFF.

This clone was counted a single time. The chain employs TRBV27 and TRBJ1-1; D possibly corresponds to TRBD1 (6 bases). CDR3 length: 14 amino acids. V was trimmed by 3 bases and J by 2 bases, leaving 10 bases between them. Germline V lookup: CDR1 MNHEY, CDR2 SMNVEV (reference sequence). The DNA of the CDR3 is TGTGCCAGCAGTTTCGACAGGAAAAACACTGAAGCTTTCTTT. Amino acids: CASSFDRKNTEAFF.

The gene calls are TRBV6-5 and TRBJ2-2; 9 bases are a match to TRBD1. The trim removed 6 bases at V and 5 bases at J, leaving 7 bases unmatched. Germline V gene sequence: CDR1 MNHEY, CDR2 SVGAGI. This CDR3 has 15 amino acids. The CDR3 loop reads CASSQQGAGTGELFF. The CDR3, as DNA: TGTGCCAGCAGCCAACAGGGGGCGGGAACCGGGGAGCTGTTTTTT.

This chain links TRBV3-1 (or the pseudogene TRBV3-2) with TRBJ1-3; a weak D match, TRBD1 (5 bases). The germline V gene has CDR1 LGHDT and CDR2 YNNKEL (reference sequence). The CDR3 contains 13 residues. The V and J ends lost 1 base and 4 bases respectively, with 5 bases between them. The CDR3 DNA follows: TGTGCCAGCAGCCAAGGACAGGGAAACACCATATATTTT. It encodes CASSQGQGNTIYF.

This clone was seen only a few times. The chain joins TRBV5-1 to TRBJ1-1; unclear D gene. CDR3 length: 13 amino acids. The germline V and J ends were trimmed by 2 bases and 5 bases, with 10 bases remaining between them. Germline-derived CDR1 and CDR2 are SGHRS and YFSETQ. In nucleotides, the CDR3 is TGCGCCAGCAGCTTCTCACCGGGAACTGAAGCTTTCTTT. Translating gives CASSFSPGTEAFF.

This clone was seen a few times. The chain couples TRBV4-3 to TRBJ1-4; D is undetermined. Trimming cost V 4 bases and J 6 bases, with 18 bases left between them. The CDR3 is made up of 16 amino acids. In germline, CDR1 is LGHNA, CDR2 YSLEER. CDR3 residues: CASSPAVRVGDEKLFF. The CDR3 DNA follows: TGCGCCAGCAGCCCGGCGGTGAGGGTAGGAGATGAAAAACTGTTTTTT.